This T cell receptor beta chain was observed in a study of blood T cell repertoires in COVID-19. In the study overall: Some COVID-19 samples were acute and others convalescent; all came from the United States, Italy and Spain. In each case, the material was cDNA or gDNA derived from T cells, B-cell-depleted T cells, or PBMCs.

Per the authors' pipeline: Estimation of nucleated cell counts was performed using reference gene primer amplification. Data came from immunoSEQ multiplex PCR; TCRdb stores just in-frame clones and leaves some out. The DNA was the basis for D and trimming; V, J and clone size are from that table. The sample yields 130,000 to 150,000 clones, roughly 88% seen once. Germline assignment: CDR1 SEHNR and CDR2 FQNEAQ (reference sequence). V was shortened by 2 bases and J by 3 bases, with 7 bases between the two germline ends. This CDR3 spans 14 amino acids. This TCR was recovered from a man in his sixties or seventies with acute or convalescent COVID-19. The V and J genes are TRBV7-9 and TRBJ2-2; D may be TRBD1 (5 bases). The sample comprised peripheral blood. The CDR3, as DNA: TGTGCCAGCAGCTTAAGGGGCCACACCGGGGAGCTGTTTTTT. It specifies CASSLRGHTGELFF.